This T cell receptor (beta chain) emerged from a study of T cell repertoires and HLA-DP antigens listed by TCRdb under 2018. Background on the whole study: The study used an in vitro model of CD4+ T cell alloreactivity in which transduced HeLa cells presented allogeneic HLA-DP. Of the three donors, two were male and one was female, with ages ranging from the 18-to-29 band to the 60-to-69 band. The two alloantigens modelled structurally similar versus dissimilar alloantigens, differing from self at one and about ten peptide-binding groove amino acids, respectively.

Overall results and qualifications from the work: Naive and memory CD4+ repertoires were not analysed separately. Limitations were identified as the inclusion of only a few donors, the use of a non-physiological HeLa antigen-presenting system, and the use of total CD4+ responder cells. An average cumulative frequency of about 36% against one allele and approximately 48% against the other was found for clones undetected before culture.

Following 15 days of expansion, the cultured CD4+ cells were restimulated for approximately a day with HeLa cells expressing the same allogeneic DPB1. To act as antigen-presenting cells, HeLa stimulator cells were retrovirally transduced with HLA-DPA1/DPB1, HLA-DM, invariant chain and CD80. Untouched CD4+ T cells were isolated from Ficoll-separated PBMC through negative selection with magnetic beads, and an average purity of approximately 98% was reached. In medium with about 10% human AB serum and around 50 U/mL IL-2, CD4+ responders and 100 Gy-irradiated HeLa cells were cocultured at a 3:1 ratio. Untouched CD4+ T cells were isolated with magnetic beads from Ficoll-separated PBMC, and a purity of 95% to 98% was reached with negligible CD8+ contamination. Peripheral blood mononuclear cells came from the buffy coats of a few healthy blood donors. All three donors were CMV seronegative. Genomic DNA was extracted with the DNeasy Blood & Tissue Kit.

Trimming removed 0 bases from V and 4 bases from J, leaving 10 bases between the germline ends. The CDR3 contains 14 residues, cysteine and phenylalanine counted. Just CDR3 DNA is preserved here, 42 bases in frame from base 1. CDR1 and CDR2 (SGHNT, YYREEE) derive from the germline V gene (reference sequence). As regards this clone: No qualities accompany the bases; no much larger clone lies one base away.

TCRB CDR3 regions were amplified with the immunoSEQ multiplex PCR using forward primers for 54 TRBV segments and reverse primers for 13 TRBJ segments. Survey resolution, with a target of 55,000 to 60,000 T cell genomes, was applied to the sequencing of cultured samples. Sequencing of the amplicons on an Illumina HiSeq System generated 87 bp reads spanning the CDR3. The authors' analysis ran thus. PCR and sequencing errors in the reads were corrected, and CDR3 regions were defined by aligning to IMGT reference sequences. Synthetic template pools were used to estimate counts of templates and unique rearrangements. Clonality was computed as 1 minus Pielou's evenness. The Daley-Smith estimator was used to estimate richness. Repertoire overlap was measured with Morisita's index. Clones found in cultured samples but undetected in the pre-culture repertoire of the corresponding donor were defined as low-abundance clones. The table comes from immuneACCESS by way of TCRdb, which keeps in-frame sequences with V and J called. Part of the clones is missing from these tables; in studies checked, under half for an unresolved V gene and the rest for unknown reasons. From that table come the V and J calls and clone size; the DNA was used to work out D and trimming. The sample data list roughly 2,000 clones, and approximately 80% of these were observed just once. 28% of the sample rests with the top ten.

The clonotype comes from a woman in her late teens or twenties in good health and CMV-seronegative. Sequencing was done on a sample of CD137- CD4+ T cells from cultured PBMCs. The chain couples TRBV5-4 to TRBJ1-2; a tentative D call is TRBD1 (6 bases match). The CDR3 loop reads CASSLVDSIYGYTF. In nucleotide form, the sequence is TGTGCCAGCAGCTTGGTGGACAGTATCTATGGCTACACCTTC. Reference TRBV5-4 and TRBJ1-2 proteins supply the regions before and after the CDR3; the full variable domain is: ETGVTQSPTHLIKTRGQQVTLRCSSQSGHNTVSWYQQALGQGPQFIFQYYREEENGRGNFPPRFSGLQFPNYSSELNVNALELDDSALYLCASSLVDSIYGYTFGSGTRLTVV.